Reported below is one T cell receptor beta chain. Its antigen is as yet unknown. The data are from a study of T cells in Graves' hyperthyroidism and ophthalmopathy. Study-level results: Appearing also in blood were most of the thyroid clonotypes expanded above 0.001. Ophthalmopathy was predicted by the model a median of roughly 6.7 months ahead of onset.

The CDR3 length is 16 residues. The germline CDR1 and CDR2 sequences are MNHNS and SASEGT. J was trimmed by 1 base and V by 4 bases; bases with no gene match: 9. Researchers barred patients who had uncontrolled infection, other autoimmune disease, pregnancy or lactation. Clinical symptoms, serum thyroxine and TRAb, thyroid ultrasound and orbital computed tomography were used for the diagnoses. RNA transcripts were the template for amplifying TCR beta CDR3 regions. With the HTBI primer set, the TCR CDR3 went through a first round of RT-PCR. TCRdb re-called the multiplex PCR reads with MiXCR, one entry per CDR3 protein. Here the sample spans about 500,000 distinct CDR3 sequences, 40% to 55% being singletons.

The origin of this receptor is an adult woman with Graves' disease, either hyperthyroidism or ophthalmopathy (not recorded which). What was sequenced was peripheral blood or thyroid tissue (not recorded which). This chain uses TRBV6-1 with TRBJ2-5; the match to TRBD2 covers 7 bases. The CDR3 DNA follows: TGTGCCAGCAGTGTGGGCGCCGGGACTATCCAAGAGACCCAGTACTTC. It encodes CASSVGAGTIQETQYF.